This T cell receptor (beta chain) was observed in a study of response to subunit inactivated influenza vaccine. Germline V gives CDR1 SGHTA, CDR2 FQGNSA. With 1 base removed from V and 3 bases from J, the gap between germline ends came to 9 bases. The CDR3 runs 15 residues. Whole-study findings and limits: T cells newly recruited by each seasonal influenza vaccination are few, the authors suggested.

TCRdb fed the RT-PCR reads into MiXCR, producing one record per CDR3 protein. Among hundreds of thousands of distinct CDR3 sequences listed, about 10% were seen once. As regards this clonotype: Its antigen is not known.

The sequence came from a man aged 50-59 years who received an inactivated influenza vaccine. The V gene is TRBV7-2, the J gene TRBJ2-2; D could derive from TRBD1 or TRBD2 (5 bases each). Sequenced here: PBMCs from blood, sampled on the day of vaccination. This CDR3 is CASSLGREYTGELFF. DNA for the CDR3: TGTGCCAGCAGCTTAGGCAGGGAGTACACCGGGGAGCTGTTTTTT.